This TCR beta chain appears in the sequencing data of a study of regulatory T cells in long-lasting Graves disease (dated by TCRdb to about 2021). Notes on the research overall: Persistent Graves' disease was defined as persistently positive TSH receptor autoantibodies together with antithyroid drug treatment for over 5 years. Persistent Graves' disease patients were compared with newly diagnosed Graves' disease patients by peripheral blood TCR sequencing and RNA sequencing. The study took place in China and was registered as a clinical trial. A total of 35 or so samples underwent TCR sequencing: about 13 from persistent and 20 from newly diagnosed Graves' disease patients. Persistent Graves' disease patients in the clinical cohort had taken antithyroid drugs for roughly ten years on average.

The sample holds a few counts of this clonotype. There is no known antigen for this receptor. The record has no base qualities; no much larger clone is one base away. The library was built by means of multiplex PCR. Reads for this sample came from an Illumina HiSeq 4000. CDR3 regions were amplified by Arm-PCR with iRepertoire HTBI primers to construct TCR beta libraries. Before sequencing, the PCR products went through gel purification. In the source study's methods: Across samples, fewer than 70 TRBV and roughly 13 TRBJ segments were identified and used for gene usage analysis of CDR3 amino acid clonotypes. COPE and FqMerger were used to merge the filtered high-quality paired reads into contigs. BLAST was used to align contigs to IMGT TRBV, TRBD and TRBJ reference genes, with CDR3 defined following IMGT. Any clonotype with a frequency above 0.1% was classified as a highly expanded clone. Shannon entropy served as the measure of repertoire diversity, while the Gini coefficient captured V-J evenness. A clonotype was considered public if more than one individual shared it. TCRdb trimmed public reads at Q25 via fastp, called clones via MiXCR and kept in-frame beta chains. Merged by CDR3 protein, the rows form single entries marked with the most common genes and DNA. TCRdb's processing, not the study's, gives the V and J calls here. The sample table lists hundreds of thousands of distinct CDR3 sequences, 30% of them with a count of one. The top ten clones comprise about 42% of the sample.

What the work shows at the level of the full study, not this receptor alone: Only the TCR beta chain was sequenced and analyzed. TRBV28, TRBJ1-2 and TRBJ2-5 were preferentially used in persistent disease, while TRBV20-1 and TRBJ2-1 were favored in newly diagnosed disease. The authors noted that the small sample size was a limitation that may lower accuracy. Only peripheral blood was studied, because thyroid tissue, the primary lesion, was inaccessible. A larger number of public clonotypes was shared among persistent patients (approximately 3,000) than among newly diagnosed patients (about 990). Lower TCR Shannon entropy and fewer highly expanded clones were observed in persistent Graves' disease patients than in newly diagnosed patients, which suggested clonal expansion.

The sample's time point, from its label and the paper: persistent/refractory GD, antithyroid drugs over 5 years with positive TRAb. RNA was extracted from PBMCs in TRIzol for both TCR sequencing and RNA sequencing. The diagnosis of Graves' disease was made according to American Thyroid Association guidelines. Recruitment of patients was carried out at an endocrinology department in Xi'an, China. Each patient gave about 9.1 milliliters of peripheral blood, collected in an EDTA anticoagulant tube. PBMCs were isolated by Ficoll Paque Plus density gradient separation without further T cell sorting. RNA quality was checked with an Agilent 2100 Bioanalyzer and agarose gel, and concentration with a NanoDrop 2000. Compared with germline, V lacks 7 bases and J lacks 0 bases; bases without a gene match: 6. The CDR3 contains 17 residues, cysteine and phenylalanine counted. Only the CDR3 DNA is retained, 51 bases long and in frame from the first base.

The receptor comes from a female donor with Graves disease. The sample in question was peripheral blood mononuclear cells (PBMCs), obtained when the disease was refractory, from a patient treated with antithyroid drugs. The chain is made from TRBV12-3 or TRBV12-4 and TRBJ2-6; the junction holds 10 bases that match TRBD2. CDR3 region: CASTKGLAFSGANVLTF. The nucleotide sequence is TGTGCCAGCACCAAGGGACTAGCGTTCTCTGGGGCCAACGTCCTGACTTTC.